Following are 22 T cell receptor beta chains from one sample sequenced in a study of CXCR3-negative and CXCR3-positive naive CD8 T cells. The TRB cDNA libraries were prepared by 5' RACE with UMI labels. No DNA is given; TCRdb re-called the 5' RACE reads and lists each CDR3 protein once. Reported are 100,000 to 150,000 distinct CDR3 sequences; the ten largest clones contain just under 0.5%. The specimen sequenced was naive CXCR3- CD8+ T cells from blood. The subset here: CD45RO-CCR7+CD27+CD95- naive CD8+ T cells lacking CXCR3 (TNR3-). These receptors came from a human donor in good health. Some clones in this sample may be carry-over from other donors' samples.

The rearrangement joins TRBV4-2 to TRBJ2-1; TCRdb picks TRBD1, but there is no DNA to check that call. From germline, CDR1 is LGHNA and CDR2 YNFKEQ. This CDR3 has 15 amino acids. The CDR3 here is CASSQDKSGGNEQFF.

The rearrangement uses TRBV5-1 and TRBJ2-3; the TRBD1 assignment by TCRdb is unverifiable without DNA. Looked up from germline, CDR1 is SGHRS and CDR2 is YFSETQ. The length of the CDR3 is 16 residues. CDR3 loop: CASSLTVTGLLDTQYF.

The chain employs TRBV28 and TRBJ2-5; TCRdb returns TRBD2, unconfirmable since there is no DNA. The CDR3 is made up of 16 amino acids. Germline V CDR1 and CDR2: MDHEN, SYDVKM. This chain's CDR3 is CASSLGRREGWETQYF.

The chain joins TRBV28 to TRBJ2-1; the D gene TCRdb calls, TRBD1, cannot be checked with no DNA. Germline CDR1 and CDR2: MDHEN and SYDVKM. CDR3 length: 16 residues. The CDR3 sequence: CASSSTTRGVYNEQFF.

The chain has TRBV29-1 and TRBJ1-1; TCRdb designates TRBD1, a call that cannot be tested without DNA. The CDR3 contains 12 residues. CDR1 SQVTM and CDR2 ANQGSEA come from the germline V gene. CDR3 amino acids: CSVWTENTEAFF.

This chain uses TRBV15 with TRBJ2-7; as DNA is missing, the TRBD1 call by TCRdb cannot be tested. The germline V gene has CDR1 LNHNV and CDR2 YYDKDF (reference sequence). The CDR3 extends over 13 amino acids. CDR3 region: CATSLNRVDEQYF.

The V and J genes are TRBV14 and TRBJ2-2. There are 14 residues in the CDR3. Germline-derived CDR1 and CDR2 are SGHDN and FVKESK. CDR3 sequence: CASSQAGNTGELFF. Drawing the rest from reference TRBV14 and TRBJ2-2, the complete variable domain is EAGVTQFPSHSVIEKGQTVTLRCDPISGHDNLYWYRRVMGKEIKFLLHFVKESKQDESGMPNNRFLAERTGGTYSTLKVQPAELEDSGVYFCASSQAGNTGELFFGEGSRLTVL.

The chain links TRBV4-3 to TRBJ1-4; TCRdb's D call, TRBD1, is unchecked because there is no DNA. Germline V CDR1 and CDR2: LGHNA, YSLEER. The CDR3 runs to 16 residues. Here the CDR3 reads CASSQNWTQGREKLFF.

The genes are TRBV7-6 and TRBJ1-5; TCRdb lists TRBD1, though no DNA is available to test this call. CDR3 length equals 13 residues. Looked up from germline, CDR1 is SGHVS and CDR2 is FNYEAQ. The CDR3 region is CASSLEGDQPQHF.

J is TRBJ2-7 and V is TRBV4-2. The CDR3 is 15 residues long. Germline V gene data show CDR1 as LGHNA and CDR2 as YNFKEQ. CDR3 loop: CASSQGPNLEYEQYF.

V is TRBV14 and J is TRBJ2-2. CDR1 is SGHDN and CDR2 is FVKESK in the germline V gene. This CDR3 region has 12 residues. The CDR3 sequence: CASSQVAGELFF. Using reference TRBV14 and TRBJ2-2 for the parts outside the CDR3, the full variable domain is EAGVTQFPSHSVIEKGQTVTLRCDPISGHDNLYWYRRVMGKEIKFLLHFVKESKQDESGMPNNRFLAERTGGTYSTLKVQPAELEDSGVYFCASSQVAGELFFGEGSRLTVL.

The rearrangement uses TRBV7-9 and TRBJ1-1. CDR1 SEHNR and CDR2 FQNEAQ come from the germline V gene (reference sequence). The CDR3 sequence is 12 residues long. The CDR3 reads CASSSISTEAFF.

The CDR3 reads CASVGRGQGEYSNQPQHF. The rearrangement links TRBV23-1 to TRBJ1-5; TCRdb outputs TRBD1, but without DNA this stays unchecked. TRBV23-1 is designated an ORF whose function remains uncertain. The CDR3 runs 18 residues.

The genes are TRBV6-5 and TRBJ1-4. Germline assignment: CDR1 MNHEY and CDR2 SVGAGI. The CDR3 covers 14 residues. CDR3 amino acids: CASSYSDAGEKLFF.

The rearrangement links TRBV27 to TRBJ2-7; the TRBD2 assignment by TCRdb is unverifiable without DNA. Germline V gene sequence: CDR1 MNHEY, CDR2 SMNVEV (reference sequence). This CDR3 has 15 residues. CDR3 sequence reads: CASRSGTSSSYEQYF.

The J gene is TRBJ2-3, the V gene TRBV6-1; the TCRdb D gene call, TRBD2, has no DNA to confirm it. Germline assignment: CDR1 MNHNS and CDR2 SASEGT. This CDR3 spans 16 amino acids. The CDR3 sequence is CASNRGWAPSTDTQYF.

The rearrangement joins TRBV9 to TRBJ2-1; TCRdb picks TRBD1, but there is no DNA to check that call. The CDR3 is 13 amino acids. The germline CDR1 and CDR2 sequences are SGDLS and YYNGEE. The CDR3: CASSYRTGNEQFF.

The chain employs TRBV5-6 and TRBJ2-7. Germline lookup yields CDR1 SGHDT and CDR2 YYEEEE. The CDR3 covers 15 residues. CDR3 region: CASSLLAGFPYEQYF.

The rearrangement joins TRBV7-8 to TRBJ2-5; TCRdb picks TRBD1, but there is no DNA to check that call. The CDR3 runs 12 residues. CDR1 and CDR2 (germline): SGHVS, FQNEAQ. CDR3 residues: CASSLGDKGQYF.

The gene calls are TRBV7-3 and TRBJ2-3; TCRdb lists TRBD2, though no DNA is available to test this call. The germline gives CDR1 SGHTA, CDR2 FQGTGA. The CDR3 is 19 residues long. The CDR3 sequence is CASSPSAGGNRLPPDTQYF.

The CDR3 here is CASSLVGTGAYEQYF. The chain employs TRBV12-3 or TRBV12-4 and TRBJ2-7; there is no DNA to check the TCRdb D call of TRBD1. The CDR3 loop spans 15 amino acids.

V usage is TRBV12-3 or TRBV12-4 and J usage is TRBJ2-5; as DNA is missing, the TRBD1 call by TCRdb cannot be tested. This CDR3 has 16 amino acids. CDR3 residues: CASSSGDRGFRETQYF.